These T cell receptor beta chains were read from a single sample in a study of human T cells and chemical hapten exposure. TCRdb called the RACE reads again in MiXCR, with one record for every CDR3 protein. The data contain roughly 180,000 distinct CDR3 sequences, about 20% of them seen just once; the ten biggest clones take up about 7%. Sample: whole blood, taken in connection with sensitization to the hapten diphenylcyclopropenone (DPC). These receptors were obtained from a woman aged 45 to 65 with alopecia areata. Some clones in this sample may be carry-over from other donors' samples. Each CDR3 is given with its conserved first and last residue. The D gene is left open where the match is weak. A clone size is listed for some rows: how often the clone was seen (once, few, many), or a class if it is expanded.

V gene	clone size	J gene	D gene	CDR3 DNA	CDR3 protein
TRBV7-2	.	TRBJ2-7	.	TGTGCCAGCAGCTTAGTCCGGGTGGGCTCCTACGAGCAGTACTTC	CASSLVRVGSYEQYF
TRBV12-3/TRBV12-4	.	TRBJ1-3	.	TGTGCCAGCAGTTTTCTAACTGGAAACACCATATATTTT	CASSFLTGNTIYF
TRBV5-1	.	TRBJ1-3	TRBD1	TGCGCCAGCAGCCCTCGGACAGGGGATGGAAACACCATATATTTT	CASSPRTGDGNTIYF
TRBV29-1	.	TRBJ1-5	.	TGCAGCGTCGGGGACAATAATCAGCCCCAGCATTTT	CSVGDNNQPQHF
TRBV12-3/TRBV12-4	.	TRBJ1-1	.	TGTGCCAGCAGTTTCACTGGCAGGAACACTGAAGCTTTCTTT	CASSFTGRNTEAFF
TRBV5-1	.	TRBJ2-1	.	TGCGCCAGCAGCTTGAGCGGATTCTCCTACAATGAGCAGTTCTTC	CASSLSGFSYNEQFF
TRBV5-4	.	TRBJ2-7	.	TGTGCCAGCAGACAGGACTGGCTGGGCTCCTACGAGCAGTACTTC	CASRQDWLGSYEQYF
TRBV20-1	few	TRBJ2-1	TRBD2	TGCAGTGCTAGAGGTCTAGCGGGAGACGGTGAGCAGTTCTTC	CSARGLAGDGEQFF
TRBV2	.	TRBJ2-7	.	TGTGCCAGCAGAGCCTCAGGGGGGCCCTTCACCGAGCAGTACTTC	CASRASGGPFTEQYF
TRBV6-1	many	TRBJ1-2	.	TGTGCCAGCGGCGTCGACAGAATCAACTCATATGGCGGCTACACCTTC	CASGVDRINSYGGYTF
TRBV12-3/TRBV12-4	many	TRBJ1-5	.	TGTGCCAGCAGTTTGACAGTAAATCAGCCCCAGCATTTT	CASSLTVNQPQHF
TRBV7-2	few	TRBJ2-1	TRBD2	TGTGCCAGCAGCCCTACTAGCGGGAGAGGGAATGAGCAGTTCTTC	CASSPTSGRGNEQFF
TRBV29-1	.	TRBJ1-2	.	TGCAGCGTATCTTGGCTGACGGTCGTGAAAGGCGGCTACACCTTC	CSVSWLTVVKGGYTF
TRBV20-1	few	TRBJ2-3	TRBD2	TGCAGTGTTACTAGCGGAGTAAGCACAGATACGCAGTATTTT	CSVTSGVSTDTQYF
TRBV21-1	.	TRBJ2-3	.	TGTGCCAGCAGCTCCGGAGGGACCCTCGTCCGTCGGTTCACTAGCACAGATACGCAGTATTTT	CASSSGGTLVRRFTSTDTQYF
TRBV20-1	.	TRBJ2-2	.	TGCAGTGCTCCGAATTCCGGGACATCGAACACCGGGGAGCTGTTTTTT	CSAPNSGTSNTGELFF
TRBV29-1	.	TRBJ1-2	TRBD1	TGCAGCGTTGCGGACAGGGGGGACGAAGGCTACAACTTC	CSVADRGDEGYNF
TRBV6-1	.	TRBJ1-2	TRBD1	TGTGCCAGCAGTACTATTGGACAGGCGATCTATGGCTACACCTTC	CASSTIGQAIYGYTF
TRBV6-6	.	TRBJ2-7	.	TGTGCCAGCAGTTACTCGGCAGGATTCTACGAGCAGTACTTC	CASSYSAGFYEQYF
TRBV7-6	few	TRBJ2-3	.	TGTGCCAGCAGCTTAGGGGTTGCAGATACGCAGTATTTT	CASSLGVADTQYF
TRBV19	.	TRBJ2-1	TRBD2	TGTGCCAGTAGTAACCTAGCGGAGGGTGAGCAGTTCTTC	CASSNLAEGEQFF
TRBV9	few	TRBJ1-2	.	TGTGCCAGCACCGTAGAAGGGTCGGTCCGCTACGACTCCGGCTACACCTTC	CASTVEGSVRYDSGYTF
TRBV20-1	.	TRBJ2-7	.	TGCAGTGCCAAGGATTTCCACCTGGTCTCCTACGAGCAGTACTTC	CSAKDFHLVSYEQYF
TRBV7-2	.	TRBJ2-7	TRBD2	TGTGCCAGCAGCTTAGGAGGTCTAGCGGGAGCCTACGAGCAGTACTTC	CASSLGGLAGAYEQYF
TRBV24-1	few	TRBJ2-1	.	TGTGCCACCAGGGGGGTGTCCAATGAGCAGTTCTTC	CATRGVSNEQFF
TRBV11-2	.	TRBJ2-5	TRBD1	TGTGCCAGCAGCTTCGACAGGGAAGAGACCCAGTACTTC	CASSFDREETQYF
TRBV10-3	few	TRBJ2-1	TRBD2	TGTGCCATCAGTGAGGAGGTAGCGGGAGGGTTGGGTGAGCAGTTCTTC	CAISEEVAGGLGEQFF